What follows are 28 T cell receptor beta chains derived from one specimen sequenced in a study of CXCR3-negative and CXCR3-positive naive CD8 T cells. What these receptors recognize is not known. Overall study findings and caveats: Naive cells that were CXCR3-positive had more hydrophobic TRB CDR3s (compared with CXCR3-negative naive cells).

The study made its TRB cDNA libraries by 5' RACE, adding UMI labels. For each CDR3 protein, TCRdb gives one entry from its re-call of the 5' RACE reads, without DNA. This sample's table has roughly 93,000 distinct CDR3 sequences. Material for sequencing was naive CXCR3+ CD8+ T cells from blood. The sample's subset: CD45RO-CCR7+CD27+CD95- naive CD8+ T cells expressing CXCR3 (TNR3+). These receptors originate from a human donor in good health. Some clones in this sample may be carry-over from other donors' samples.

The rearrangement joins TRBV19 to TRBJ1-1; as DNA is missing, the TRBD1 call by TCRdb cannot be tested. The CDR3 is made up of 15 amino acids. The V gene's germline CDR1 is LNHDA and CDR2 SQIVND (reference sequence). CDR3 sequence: CASSSGTGTFTEAFF.

CDR3: CASSYSPGTGELFF. The rearrangement links TRBV6-5 to TRBJ2-2; the TRBD1 assignment by TCRdb is unverifiable without DNA. The CDR3 covers 14 residues. Germline values: CDR1 MNHEY, CDR2 SVGAGI.

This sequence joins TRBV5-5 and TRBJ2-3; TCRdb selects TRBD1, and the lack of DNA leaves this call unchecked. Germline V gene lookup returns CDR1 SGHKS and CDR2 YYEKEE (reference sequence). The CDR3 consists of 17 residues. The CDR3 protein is CASSLPFALFSTDTQYF.

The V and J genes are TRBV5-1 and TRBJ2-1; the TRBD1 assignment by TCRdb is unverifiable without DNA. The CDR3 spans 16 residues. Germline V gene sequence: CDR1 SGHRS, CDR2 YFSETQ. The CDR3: CASSPNRGITYNEQFF.

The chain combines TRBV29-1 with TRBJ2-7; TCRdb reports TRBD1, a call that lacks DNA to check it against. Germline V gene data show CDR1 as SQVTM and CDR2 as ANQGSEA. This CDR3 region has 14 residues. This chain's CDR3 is CSVADFGSPSEQYF.

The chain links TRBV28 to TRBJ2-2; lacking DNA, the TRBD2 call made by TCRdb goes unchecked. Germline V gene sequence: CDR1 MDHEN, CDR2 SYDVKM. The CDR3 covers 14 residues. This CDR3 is CASSQTSTPGELFF.

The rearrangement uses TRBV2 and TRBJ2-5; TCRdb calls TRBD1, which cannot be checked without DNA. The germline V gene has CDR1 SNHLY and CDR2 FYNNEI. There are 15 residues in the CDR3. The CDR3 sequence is CASSLRQGPKETQYF.

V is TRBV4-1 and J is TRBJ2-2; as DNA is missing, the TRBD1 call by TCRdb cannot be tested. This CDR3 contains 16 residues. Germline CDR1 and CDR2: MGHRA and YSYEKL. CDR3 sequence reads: CASSLPGGGATGELFF.

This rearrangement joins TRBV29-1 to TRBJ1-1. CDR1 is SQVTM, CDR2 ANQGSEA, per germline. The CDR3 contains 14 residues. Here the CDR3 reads CSVEDLEGNTEAFF.

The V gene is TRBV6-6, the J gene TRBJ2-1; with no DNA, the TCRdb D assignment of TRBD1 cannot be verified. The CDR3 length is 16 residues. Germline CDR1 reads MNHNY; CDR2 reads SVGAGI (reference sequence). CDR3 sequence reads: CASSYPLDVVHDQQFF.

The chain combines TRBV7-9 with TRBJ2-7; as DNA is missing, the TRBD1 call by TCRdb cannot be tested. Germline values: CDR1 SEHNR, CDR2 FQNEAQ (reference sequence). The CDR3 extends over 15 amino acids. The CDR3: CASSPWTGETYEQYF. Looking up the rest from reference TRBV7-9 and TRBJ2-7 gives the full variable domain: DTGVSQNPRHKITKRGQNVTFRCDPISEHNRLYWYRQTLGQGPEFLTYFQNEAQLEKSRLLSDRFSAERPKGSFSTLEIQRTEQGDSAMYLCASSPWTGETYEQYFGPGTRLTVT.

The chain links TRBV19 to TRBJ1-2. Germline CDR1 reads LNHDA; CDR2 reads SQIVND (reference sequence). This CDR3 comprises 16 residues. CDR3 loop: CASSIWAPTPSYGYTF.

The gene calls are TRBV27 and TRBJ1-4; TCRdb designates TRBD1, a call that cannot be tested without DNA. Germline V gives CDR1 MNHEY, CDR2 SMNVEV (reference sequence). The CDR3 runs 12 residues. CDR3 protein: CASAGTNEKLFF.

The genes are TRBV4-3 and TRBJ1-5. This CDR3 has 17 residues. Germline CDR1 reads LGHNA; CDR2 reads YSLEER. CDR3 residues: CASSQDAATNRYQPQHF.

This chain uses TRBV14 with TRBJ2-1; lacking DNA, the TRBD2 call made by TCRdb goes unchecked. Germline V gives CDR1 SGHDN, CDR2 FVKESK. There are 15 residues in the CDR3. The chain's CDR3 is CASSQIAGDYNEQFF. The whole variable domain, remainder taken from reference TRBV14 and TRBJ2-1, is EAGVTQFPSHSVIEKGQTVTLRCDPISGHDNLYWYRRVMGKEIKFLLHFVKESKQDESGMPNNRFLAERTGGTYSTLKVQPAELEDSGVYFCASSQIAGDYNEQFFGPGTRLTVL.

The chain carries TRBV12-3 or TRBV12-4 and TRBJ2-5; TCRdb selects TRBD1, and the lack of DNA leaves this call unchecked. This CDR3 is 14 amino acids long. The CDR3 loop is CASTLLGTEETQYF.

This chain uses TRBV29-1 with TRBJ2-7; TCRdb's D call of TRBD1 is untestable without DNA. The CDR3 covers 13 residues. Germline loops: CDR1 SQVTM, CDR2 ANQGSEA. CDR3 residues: CSVETGQSYEQYF.

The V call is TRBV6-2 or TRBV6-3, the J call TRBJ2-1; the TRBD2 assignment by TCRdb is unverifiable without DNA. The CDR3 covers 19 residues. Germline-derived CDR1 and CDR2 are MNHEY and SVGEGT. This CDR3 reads CASSYTRDSLQSSYNEQFF.

The CDR3 sequence is CATSRDLGSETGNTIYF. J is TRBJ1-3 and V is TRBV15. Germline CDR1 is LNHNV and CDR2 is YYDKDF (reference sequence). This CDR3 comprises 17 residues.

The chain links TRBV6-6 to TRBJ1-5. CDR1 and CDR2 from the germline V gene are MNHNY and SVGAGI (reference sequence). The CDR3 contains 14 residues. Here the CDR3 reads CASREFYSNQPQHF.

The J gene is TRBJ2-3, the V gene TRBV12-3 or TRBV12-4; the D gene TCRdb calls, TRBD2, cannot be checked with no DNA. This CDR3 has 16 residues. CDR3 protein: CASSFVVGGAVDTQYF.

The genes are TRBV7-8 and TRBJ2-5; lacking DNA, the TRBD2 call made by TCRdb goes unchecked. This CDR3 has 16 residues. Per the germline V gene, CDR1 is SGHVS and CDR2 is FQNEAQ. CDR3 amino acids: CASSTRWGLEGETQYF.

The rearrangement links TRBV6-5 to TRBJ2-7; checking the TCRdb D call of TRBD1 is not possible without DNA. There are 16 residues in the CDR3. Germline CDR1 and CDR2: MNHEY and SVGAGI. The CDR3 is CAIMSERGRLSYEQYF.

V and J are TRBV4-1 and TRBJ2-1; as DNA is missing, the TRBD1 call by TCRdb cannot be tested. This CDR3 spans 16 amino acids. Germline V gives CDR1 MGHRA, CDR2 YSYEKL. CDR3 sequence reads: CASSQGPGQLNNEQFF.

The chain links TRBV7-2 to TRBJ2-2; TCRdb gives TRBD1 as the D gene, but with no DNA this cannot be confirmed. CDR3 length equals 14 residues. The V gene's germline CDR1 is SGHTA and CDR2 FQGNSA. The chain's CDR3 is CASIPDQNTGELFF.

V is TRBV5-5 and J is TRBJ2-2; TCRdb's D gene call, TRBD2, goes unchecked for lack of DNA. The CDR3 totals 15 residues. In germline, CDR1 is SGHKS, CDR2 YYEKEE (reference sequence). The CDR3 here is CASKSPNYPAGELFF.

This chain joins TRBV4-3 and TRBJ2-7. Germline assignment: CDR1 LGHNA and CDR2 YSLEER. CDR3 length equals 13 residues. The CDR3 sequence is CASSQESDYEQYF.

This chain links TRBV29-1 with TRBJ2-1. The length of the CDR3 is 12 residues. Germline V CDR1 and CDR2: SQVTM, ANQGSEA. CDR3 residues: CSVSDGNNEQFF.